The 31 T cell receptor beta chains below were found in one sample sequenced in a study of blood T cell repertoires in COVID-19. The protocol was immunoSEQ multiplex PCR, while the TCRdb copy is restricted to in-frame clones and leaves out a portion. The profile shows over 200,000 clones, 70% to 90% of them singletons. Sequencing input: peripheral blood. The receptors were gathered from a human donor in a cohort sampled during active COVID-19.

This chain joins TRBV4-1 and TRBJ2-4, with D uncertain. This CDR3 spans 14 amino acids. With 2 bases removed from V and 6 bases from J, the gap between germline ends came to 11 bases. The germline V gene has CDR1 MGHRA and CDR2 YSYEKL. The CDR3 spells CASSQTDTLNIQYF. Written as DNA, the CDR3 is TGCGCCAGCAGCCAAACAGATACTTTAAACATTCAGTACTTC.

The genes are TRBV6-2 or TRBV6-3 and TRBJ1-1; a possible D gene is TRBD1 (5 bases). The CDR3 extends over 13 amino acids. Germline CDR1 MNHEY, CDR2 SVGEGT. V lost 4 bases to trimming and J lost 3 bases, with 9 bases between them. This chain's CDR3 is CASSSDSYTEAFF. The CDR3 DNA reads TGTGCCAGCAGTTCCGACAGCTACACTGAAGCTTTCTTT.

This sequence joins TRBV7-9 and TRBJ2-7; 10 bases line up with TRBD2. Germline assignment: CDR1 SEHNR and CDR2 FQNEAQ (reference sequence). The CDR3 loop spans 16 amino acids. With V trimmed by 4 bases and J by 4 bases, 10 bases remained unmatched. The CDR3 spells CASSSPPSGSPYEQYF. The CDR3, as DNA: TGTGCCAGCAGCTCGCCGCCTAGCGGGAGCCCTTACGAGCAGTACTTC.

The chain employs TRBV7-2 and TRBJ1-2; D uncertain. The ends were cut back, 7 bases at V and 5 bases at J, with 14 bases in the middle. CDR1 and CDR2 from the germline V gene are SGHTA and FQGNSA. CDR3 size: 13 residues. The CDR3: CASTLSEMYGYTF. The CDR3 DNA follows: TGTGCCAGCACCCTTTCTGAGATGTATGGCTACACCTTC.

The genes are TRBV27 and TRBJ1-5, with D perhaps matching TRBD1 (5 bases). The CDR3 consists of 15 residues. CDR1 MNHEY and CDR2 SMNVEV come from the germline V gene (reference sequence). V was cut by 8 bases and J by 0 bases, with 14 bases left in between. The CDR3 nucleotides read TGTGCCAGCGAGAACCGGGACTGTAGCAATCAGCCCCAGCATTTT. Translating gives CASENRDCSNQPQHF.

The genes are TRBV4-1 and TRBJ2-7, with a possible D match to TRBD2 (6 bases). The V gene's germline CDR1 is MGHRA and CDR2 YSYEKL. The germline V and J ends were trimmed by 1 base and 4 bases, with 20 bases remaining between them. The CDR3 loop spans 17 amino acids. As DNA, the CDR3 is TGCGCCAGCAGCCAAGTGGGACTGGCAGGGTCGGGTTACGAGCAGTACTTC. Translated: CASSQVGLAGSGYEQYF.

The chain is built from TRBV27 and TRBJ2-3; 7 positions agree with TRBD2. Germline CDR1 MNHEY, CDR2 SMNVEV (reference sequence). CDR3 length: 18 amino acids. V lost 1 base, J lost 2 bases, and 12 bases stayed unmatched. CDR3 nucleotides: TGTGCCAGCAGTTTATTTATGGCGGGGGAGGGGACCACAGATACGCAGTATTTT. It translates to CASSLFMAGEGTTDTQYF.

The CDR3 region has the DNA TGCGCCAGCAGCTCCGGACAGACGAACTATGGCTACACCTTC. Protein product: CASSSGQTNYGYTF. This chain links TRBV5-1 with TRBJ1-2; D is perhaps TRBD1 (6 bases). CDR1 is SGHRS, CDR2 YFSETQ, per germline. The CDR3 sequence is 14 residues long. With 3 bases removed from V and 2 bases from J, the gap between germline ends came to 11 bases.

The genes are TRBV5-1 and TRBJ2-7, with TRBD1 as a possible D gene (6 bases). Germline V gene data show CDR1 as SGHRS and CDR2 as YFSETQ. V was trimmed by 4 bases and J by 1 base, leaving 12 bases between them. This CDR3 comprises 14 residues. Written as DNA, the CDR3 is TGCGCCAGCAGCCTGACAGGAGTATCCTACGAGCAGTACTTC. It encodes CASSLTGVSYEQYF.

This clone came up a few times. The chain links TRBV19 to TRBJ1-6; no firm D call. Trimming took 3 bases from V and 8 from J, leaving 5 bases between them. The germline gives CDR1 LNHDA, CDR2 SQIVND (reference sequence). There are 12 residues in the CDR3. The CDR3 DNA sequence: TGTGCCAGTAGTATTCGGGATTCACCCCTCCACTTT. Translating gives CASSIRDSPLHF.

The chain combines TRBV5-4 with TRBJ2-5; 7 bases agree with TRBD1. The CDR3 is 16 amino acids. Unmatched junction bases numbered 16, after V lost 4 bases and J lost 7 bases. Looked up from germline, CDR1 is SGHNT and CDR2 is YYREEE (reference sequence). Here the CDR3 reads CASSVGTASTRGTQYF. The DNA for the CDR3 is TGTGCCAGCAGCGTGGGGACAGCCTCAACAAGGGGGACCCAGTACTTC.

The chain links TRBV7-2 to TRBJ2-1, with D tentatively TRBD2 (5 bases). V lost 0 bases to trimming and J lost 0 bases, with 9 bases between them. This CDR3 is 16 amino acids long. CDR1 is SGHTA and CDR2 is FQGNSA in the germline V gene. CDR3 in DNA: TGTGCCAGCAGCTTAGCCCACGGGATCTCCTACAATGAGCAGTTCTTC. The encoded protein is CASSLAHGISYNEQFF.

J is TRBJ2-7 and V is TRBV27; 10 nucleotides match TRBD1. Germline trimming cut 8 bases from V and 3 bases from J; bases unmatched to any gene: 4. This CDR3 contains 13 residues. Germline V gene lookup returns CDR1 MNHEY and CDR2 SMNVEV (reference sequence). CDR3 in DNA: TGTGCCAGCTCCGGGACAGGGGTCTACGAGCAGTACTTC. Translated: CASSGTGVYEQYF.

The chain employs TRBV2 and TRBJ1-3; D remains ambiguous. Trimming pared 7 bases from V and 0 bases from J, leaving 13 bases between. The CDR3 runs 15 residues. Germline assignment: CDR1 SNHLY and CDR2 FYNNEI. The CDR3 nucleotides read TGTGCCAGCACGGTTCAGGATTTCTCTGGAAACACCATATATTTT. Residues: CASTVQDFSGNTIYF.

This chain uses TRBV15 with TRBJ1-1, with D perhaps TRBD1 (6 bases). The CDR3 runs to 13 residues. V gave up 1 base and J gave up 6 bases, with 9 bases separating them. CDR1 and CDR2 (germline): LNHNV, YYDKDF (reference sequence). The CDR3 loop reads CATSRAPGAEAFF. CDR3 coding DNA: TGTGCCACCAGCAGAGCACCAGGGGCTGAAGCTTTCTTT.

The CDR3 reads CASSSSGGGRETQYF. DNA for the CDR3: TGTGCCAGCAGTTCTAGCGGGGGAGGGCGGGAGACCCAGTACTTC. The chain has TRBV11-2 and TRBJ2-5; 10 positions match TRBD2. The CDR3 totals 15 residues. V was clipped by 6 bases and J by 5 bases; unmatched bases: 9. Germline-derived CDR1 and CDR2 are SGHAT and FQNNGV.

V usage is TRBV7-2 and J usage is TRBJ1-1; the D is unclear. The CDR3 has 14 amino acids. The germline V gene encodes CDR1 SGHTA and CDR2 FQGNSA. V gave up 5 bases and J gave up 0 bases, with 10 bases separating them. In DNA form, the CDR3 reads TGTGCCAGCAGCCTCGGGATGGTGAACACTGAAGCTTTCTTT. Its protein is CASSLGMVNTEAFF.

The CDR3 sequence: CASSQRTGPQYEQYF. The CDR3 DNA follows: TGCGCCAGCAGCCAGAGGACAGGCCCTCAATACGAGCAGTACTTC. This rearrangement joins TRBV5-1 to TRBJ2-7; 7 nucleotides align to TRBD1. This CDR3 contains 15 residues. Germline values: CDR1 SGHRS, CDR2 YFSETQ. V was clipped by 4 bases and J by 4 bases; unmatched bases: 11.

The genes are TRBV21-1 and TRBJ1-5; the D call of TRBD1 is as the table states it, not checked on the DNA. TRBV21-1 corresponds to a pseudogene. This CDR3 spans 15 amino acids. The CDR3 sequence is CASSKDTVKSQPQHF. CDR3 in DNA: TGTGCCAGCAGTAAAGACACAGTAAAGAGTCAGCCCCAGCATTTT.

In its sample, this clone was seen once. V gene TRBV23-1 combines with J gene TRBJ2-5; TRBD2 might be the D (5 bases). TRBV23-1 is known as an ORF, though its function is uncertain. V lost 10 bases to trimming and J lost 4 bases, with 22 bases between them. CDR3 size: 15 residues. The CDR3 loop reads CATPMTMAGGETQYF. The CDR3 region has the DNA TGCGCCACTCCGATGACTATGGCGGGCGGAGAGACCCAGTACTTC.

The chain has TRBV19 and TRBJ1-1; maybe TRBD1 (5 bases). Trimming removed 4 bases at V and 4 bases at J, with 19 bases between. The CDR3 spans 16 residues. Germline values: CDR1 LNHDA, CDR2 SQIVND (reference sequence). CDR3 bases: TGTGCCAGTAGTAGGGAGGGGCCGGGTGTAATCACTGAAGCTTTCTTT. Translating gives CASSREGPGVITEAFF. Full variable domain (remainder filled in from reference TRBV19 and TRBJ1-1): DGGITQSPKYLFRKEGQNVTLSCEQNLNHDAMYWYRQDPGQGLRLIYYSQIVNDFQKGDIAEGYSVSREKKESFPLTVTSAQKNPTAFYLCASSREGPGVITEAFFGQGTRLTVV.

The CDR3 nucleotides read TGTGCCAGCAGTGAATGGGGGGACCTAGGGTTCACAGATACGCAGTATTTT. Amino acid sequence: CASSEWGDLGFTDTQYF. The chain recombines TRBV25-1 with TRBJ2-3; D is perhaps TRBD2 (6 bases). Per the germline V gene, CDR1 is MGHDK and CDR2 is SYGVNS. Trimming pared 1 base from V and 2 bases from J, leaving 16 bases between. This CDR3 has 17 residues.

The J gene is TRBJ2-7, the V gene TRBV28; TRBD1 aligns across 7 bases. V shed 6 bases, J shed 9 bases, and the junction held 20 bases outside the gene matches. Germline V lookup: CDR1 MDHEN, CDR2 SYDVKM. CDR3 size: 16 residues. CDR3 coding DNA: TGTGCCAGCAGCCAGCCCGTAGGGGGCGCTTTGCCACGGCAGTACTTC. Protein: CASSQPVGGALPRQYF.

This chain connects TRBV5-4 to TRBJ2-1, with 8 bases matching TRBD2. The CDR3 runs to 15 residues. Germline V gene sequence: CDR1 SGHNT, CDR2 YYREEE (reference sequence). Trimming removed 6 bases from V and 0 bases from J; junction bases left unmatched: 5. CDR3 in amino acids: CASTQLADSYNEQFF. CDR3 coding DNA: TGTGCCAGCACCCAACTAGCGGACTCCTACAATGAGCAGTTCTTC.

The CDR3 sequence is CASSYPSGRAHYGYTF. CDR3 nucleotides: TGTGCCAGCAGTTACCCCTCGGGCAGGGCCCACTATGGCTACACCTTC. This chain connects TRBV6-2 or TRBV6-3 to TRBJ1-2; possible D gene TRBD1, 5 bases. The ends were cut back, 2 bases at V and 3 bases at J, with 16 bases in the middle. Germline V gene sequence: CDR1 MNHEY, CDR2 SVGEGT. The CDR3 is 16 residues long.

The chain combines TRBV2 with TRBJ2-1; 11 bases fit TRBD2. Germline V gives CDR1 SNHLY, CDR2 FYNNEI. This CDR3 comprises 16 residues. J gave up 8 bases and V 8 bases, and 14 bases lay outside the gene matches. CDR3 residues: CASLIPGLAVLDEQFF. The CDR3, as DNA: TGTGCCAGCCTGATTCCGGGACTAGCGGTTTTGGATGAGCAGTTCTTC. Variable domain in full (rest from reference TRBV2 and TRBJ2-1): EPEVTQTPSHQVTQMGQEVILRCVPISNHLYFYWYRQILGQKVEFLVSFYNNEISEKSEIFDDQFSVERPDGSNFTLKIRSTKLEDSAMYFCASLIPGLAVLDEQFFGPGTRLTVL.

The rearrangement links TRBV19 to TRBJ2-7; 7 nucleotides match TRBD2. Germline V gene lookup returns CDR1 LNHDA and CDR2 SQIVND (reference sequence). CDR3 length: 13 amino acids. The V segment lost 10 bases and the J segment 0 bases; nucleotides outside the gene matches: 6. CDR3 residues: CATAAGTSYEQYF. Here the CDR3 DNA reads TGTGCCACCGCAGCGGGAACCTCCTACGAGCAGTACTTC.

This clone was detected only a few times. This chain joins TRBV5-4 and TRBJ2-1; no clear D. Per germline, CDR1 SGHNT and CDR2 YYREEE (reference sequence). Trimming left V 2 bases short and J 4 bases short, with 7 bases between. The CDR3 is 13 amino acids. The CDR3 DNA reads TGTGCCAGCAGCTTCGACTTGTACAATGAGCAGTTCTTC. This gives the protein CASSFDLYNEQFF.

J is TRBJ1-1 and V is TRBV10-3; maybe TRBD1 (5 bases). The CDR3 spans 12 residues. Germline loops: CDR1 ENHRY, CDR2 SYGVKD. The germline V and J ends were trimmed by 6 bases and 1 base, with 6 bases remaining between them. The CDR3 bases are TGTGCCATCAGACAGGAGAACACTGAAGCTTTCTTT. Its protein is CAIRQENTEAFF.

The chain is built from TRBV10-3 and TRBJ2-3, with TRBD1 as a possible D gene (5 bases). V lost 4 bases and J 3 bases, leaving 14 bases between the germline ends. From germline, CDR1 is ENHRY and CDR2 SYGVKD. The CDR3 has 15 amino acids. The CDR3 sequence: CAISVGQGGTDTQYF. Written as DNA, the CDR3 is TGTGCCATCAGTGTAGGGCAGGGTGGAACAGATACGCAGTATTTT.

J is TRBJ1-5 and V is TRBV28; TRBD1 is a possible D gene (6 bases). The ends were cut back, 5 bases at V and 7 bases at J, with 24 bases in the middle. This CDR3 is 17 amino acids long. Germline V CDR1 and CDR2: MDHEN, SYDVKM. CDR3 residues: CASSPNVWGPAGQPQHF. CDR3 in DNA: TGTGCCAGCAGTCCCAATGTGTGGGGGCCGGCAGGGCAGCCCCAGCATTTT.